Reported below is one T cell receptor beta chain. The data derive from a study of control samples from healthy donors and cancer patients. Assay used: immunoSEQ multiplex PCR; TCRdb lists only in-frame clones, some missing. This sample has some 150,000 clones, with about 94% found just once. Germline CDR1 is LNHDA and CDR2 is SQIVND (reference sequence). Trimming removed 5 bases at V and 10 bases at J, with 20 bases between. This CDR3 is 14 amino acids long. The origin of this receptor is a man between 60 and 70 years old with colorectal cancer. The V call is TRBV19, the J call TRBJ1-1, with D tentatively TRBD1 (5 bases). Material for sequencing was PBMCs. The CDR3 DNA is TGTGCCAGTAGTCAACAATCCGGGGCAACGCCAGCTTTCTTT. It specifies CASSQQSGATPAFF.